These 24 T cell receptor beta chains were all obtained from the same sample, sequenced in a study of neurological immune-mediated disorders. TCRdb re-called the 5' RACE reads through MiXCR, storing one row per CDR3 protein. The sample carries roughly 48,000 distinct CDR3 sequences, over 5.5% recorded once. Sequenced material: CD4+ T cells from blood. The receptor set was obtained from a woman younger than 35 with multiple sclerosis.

CDR3 sequence reads: CASSPRTAPVSDTQYF. In DNA form, the CDR3 reads TGCGCCAGCAGCCCCCGGACTGCCCCTGTGTCAGATACGCAGTATTTT. The chain recombines TRBV4-3 with TRBJ2-3; possible D gene TRBD2, 5 bases. Per the germline V gene, CDR1 is LGHNA and CDR2 is YSLEER. V lost 4 bases and J 4 bases, leaving 18 bases between the germline ends. This CDR3 has 16 residues.

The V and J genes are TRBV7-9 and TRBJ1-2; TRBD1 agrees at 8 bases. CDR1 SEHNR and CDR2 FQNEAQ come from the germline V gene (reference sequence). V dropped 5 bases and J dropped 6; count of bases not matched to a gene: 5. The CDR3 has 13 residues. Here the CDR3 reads CASSVPGQDGYTF. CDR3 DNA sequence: TGTGCCAGCAGCGTCCCGGGACAGGATGGCTACACCTTC. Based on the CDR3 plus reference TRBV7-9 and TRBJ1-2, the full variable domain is DTGVSQNPRHKITKRGQNVTFRCDPISEHNRLYWYRQTLGQGPEFLTYFQNEAQLEKSRLLSDRFSAERPKGSFSTLEIQRTEQGDSAMYLCASSVPGQDGYTFGSGTRLTVV.

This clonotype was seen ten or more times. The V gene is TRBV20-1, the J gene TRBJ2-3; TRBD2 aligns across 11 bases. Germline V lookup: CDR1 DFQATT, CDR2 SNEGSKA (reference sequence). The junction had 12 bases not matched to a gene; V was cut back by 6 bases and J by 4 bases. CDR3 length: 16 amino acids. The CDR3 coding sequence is TGCAGTGCCTTACCAACTAGCGGGAGTCCCTCAGATACGCAGTATTTT. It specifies CSALPTSGSPSDTQYF.

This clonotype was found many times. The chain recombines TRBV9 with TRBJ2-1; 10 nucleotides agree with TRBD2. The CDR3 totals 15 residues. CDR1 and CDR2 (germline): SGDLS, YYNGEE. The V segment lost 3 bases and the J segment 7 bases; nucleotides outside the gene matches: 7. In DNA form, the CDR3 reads TGTGCCAGCAGCGCCCGAGCGGGAGGGTTTAATGAGCAGTTCTTC. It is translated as CASSARAGGFNEQFF. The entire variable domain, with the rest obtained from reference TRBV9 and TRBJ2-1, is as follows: DSGVTQTPKHLITATGQRVTLRCSPRSGDLSVYWYQQSLDQGLQFLIQYYNGEERAKGNILERFSAQQFPDLHSELNLSSLELGDSALYFCASSARAGGFNEQFFGPGTRLTVL.

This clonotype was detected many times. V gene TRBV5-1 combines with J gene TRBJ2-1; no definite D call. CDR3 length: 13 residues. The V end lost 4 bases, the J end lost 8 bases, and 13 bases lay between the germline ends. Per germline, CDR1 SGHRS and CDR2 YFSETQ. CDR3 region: CASSPPLGYEQFF. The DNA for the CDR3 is TGCGCCAGCAGCCCCCCGTTAGGATATGAGCAGTTCTTC.

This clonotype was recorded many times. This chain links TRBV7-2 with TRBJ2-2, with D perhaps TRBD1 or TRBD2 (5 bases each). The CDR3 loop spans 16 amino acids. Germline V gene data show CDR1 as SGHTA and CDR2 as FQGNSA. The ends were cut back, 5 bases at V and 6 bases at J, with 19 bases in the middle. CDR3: CASSHPPQQGAGELFF. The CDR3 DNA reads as TGTGCCAGCAGCCACCCCCCCCAGCAGGGAGCCGGGGAGCTGTTTTTT.

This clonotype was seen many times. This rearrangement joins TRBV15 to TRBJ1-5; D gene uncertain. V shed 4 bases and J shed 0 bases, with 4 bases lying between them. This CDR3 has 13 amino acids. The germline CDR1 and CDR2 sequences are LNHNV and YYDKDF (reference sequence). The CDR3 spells CATSTSSNQPQHF. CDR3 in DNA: TGTGCCACCAGCACAAGTAGCAATCAGCCCCAGCATTTT. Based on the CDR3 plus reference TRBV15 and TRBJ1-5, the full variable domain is DAMVIQNPRYQVTQFGKPVTLSCSQTLNHNVMYWYQQKSSQAPKLLFHYYDKDFNNEADTPDNFQSRRPNTSFCFLDIRSPGLGDTAMYLCATSTSSNQPQHFGDGTRLSIL.

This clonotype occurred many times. The CDR3, as DNA: TGTGCCAGCAGCCCACGACACAGAGAACAAGATACGCAGTATTTT. Translated: CASSPRHREQDTQYF. The V gene is TRBV7-3, the J gene TRBJ2-3, with D uncertain. This CDR3 has 15 amino acids. Germline-derived CDR1 and CDR2 are SGHTA and FQGTGA. Trimming shortened V by 5 bases and J by 5 bases, and 17 bases separated the two germline ends. Variable domain in full (rest from reference TRBV7-3 and TRBJ2-3): GAGVSQTPSNKVTEKGKYVELRCDPISGHTALYWYRQSLGQGPEFLIYFQGTGAADDSGLPNDRFFAVRPEGSVSTLKIQRTERGDSAVYLCASSPRHREQDTQYFGPGTRLTVL.

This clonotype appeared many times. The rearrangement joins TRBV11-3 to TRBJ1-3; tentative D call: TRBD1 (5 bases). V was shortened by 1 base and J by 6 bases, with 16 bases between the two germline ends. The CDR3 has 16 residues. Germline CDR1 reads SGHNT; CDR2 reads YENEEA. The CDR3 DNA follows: TGTGCCAGCAGCTTAGTGACAGCGCCCCGTCAAAACACCATATATTTT. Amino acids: CASSLVTAPRQNTIYF.

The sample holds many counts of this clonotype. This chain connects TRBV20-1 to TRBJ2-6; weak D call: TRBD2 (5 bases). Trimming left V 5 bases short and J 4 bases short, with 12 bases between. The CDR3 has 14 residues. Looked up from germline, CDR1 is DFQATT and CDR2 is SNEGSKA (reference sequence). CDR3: CSARGEAGANVLTF. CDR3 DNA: TGCAGTGCTCGGGGAGAGGCAGGGGCCAACGTCCTGACTTTC.

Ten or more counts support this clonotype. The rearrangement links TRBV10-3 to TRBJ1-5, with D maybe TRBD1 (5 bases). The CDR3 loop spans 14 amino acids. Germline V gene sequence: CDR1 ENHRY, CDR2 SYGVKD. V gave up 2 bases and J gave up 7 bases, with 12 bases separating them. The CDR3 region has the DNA TGTGCCATCAGTGAGGGGCAGGGAAGCCAGCCCCAGCATTTT. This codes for CAISEGQGSQPQHF.

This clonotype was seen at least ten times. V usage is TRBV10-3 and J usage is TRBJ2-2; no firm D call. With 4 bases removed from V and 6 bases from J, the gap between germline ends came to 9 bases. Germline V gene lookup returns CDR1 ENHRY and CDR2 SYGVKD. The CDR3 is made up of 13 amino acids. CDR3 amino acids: CAISGLKAGELFF. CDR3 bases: TGTGCCATCAGTGGTTTGAAGGCCGGGGAGCTGTTTTTT.

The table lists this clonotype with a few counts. CDR3 sequence: CASSLRGGQGRYTEAFF. CDR3 nucleotide sequence: TGTGCCAGCAGCCTTAGGGGGGGACAGGGAAGGTACACTGAAGCTTTCTTT. The V call is TRBV7-9, the J call TRBJ1-1; 9 nucleotides agree with TRBD1. The CDR3 spans 17 residues. J gave up 3 bases and V 5 bases, and 13 bases lay outside the gene matches. CDR1 is SEHNR, CDR2 FQNEAQ, per germline (reference sequence).

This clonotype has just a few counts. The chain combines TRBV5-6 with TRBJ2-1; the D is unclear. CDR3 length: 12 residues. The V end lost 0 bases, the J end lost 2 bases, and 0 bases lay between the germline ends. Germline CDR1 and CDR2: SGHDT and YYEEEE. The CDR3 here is CASSLAYNEQFF. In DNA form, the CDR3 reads TGTGCCAGCAGCTTGGCCTACAATGAGCAGTTCTTC.

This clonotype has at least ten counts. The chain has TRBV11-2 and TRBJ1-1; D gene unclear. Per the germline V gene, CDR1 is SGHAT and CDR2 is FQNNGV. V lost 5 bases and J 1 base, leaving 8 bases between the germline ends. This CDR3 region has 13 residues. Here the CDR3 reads CASSNKRNTEAFF. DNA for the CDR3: TGTGCCAGCAGCAACAAGAGGAACACTGAAGCTTTCTTT.

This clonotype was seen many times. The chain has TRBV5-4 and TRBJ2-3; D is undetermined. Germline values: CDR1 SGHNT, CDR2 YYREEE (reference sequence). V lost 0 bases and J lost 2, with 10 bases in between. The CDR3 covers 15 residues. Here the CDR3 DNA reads TGTGCCAGCAGCTTGGCCAGTCATACCACAGATACGCAGTATTTT. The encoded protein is CASSLASHTTDTQYF.

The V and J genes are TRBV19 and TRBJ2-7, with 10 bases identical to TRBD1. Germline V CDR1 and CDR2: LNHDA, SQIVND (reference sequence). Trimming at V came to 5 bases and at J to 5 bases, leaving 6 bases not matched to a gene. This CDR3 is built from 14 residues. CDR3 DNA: TGTGCCAGTAGTTACCGGGACAGGGGCAACGAGCAGTACTTC. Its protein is CASSYRDRGNEQYF.

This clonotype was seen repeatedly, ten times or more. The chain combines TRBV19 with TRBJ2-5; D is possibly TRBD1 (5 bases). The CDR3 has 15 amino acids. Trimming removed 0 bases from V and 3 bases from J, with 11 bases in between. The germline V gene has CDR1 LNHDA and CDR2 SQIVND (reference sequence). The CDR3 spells CASSIDGVGEETQYF. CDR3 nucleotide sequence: TGTGCCAGTAGTATAGATGGGGTAGGGGAAGAGACCCAGTACTTC.

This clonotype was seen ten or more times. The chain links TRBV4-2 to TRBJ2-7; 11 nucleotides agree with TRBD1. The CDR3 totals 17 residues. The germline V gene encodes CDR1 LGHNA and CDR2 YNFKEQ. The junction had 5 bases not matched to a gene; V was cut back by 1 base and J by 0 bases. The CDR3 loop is CASSQAAGQGASYEQYF. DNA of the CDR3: TGTGCCAGCAGCCAAGCCGCCGGACAGGGGGCCTCCTACGAGCAGTACTTC.

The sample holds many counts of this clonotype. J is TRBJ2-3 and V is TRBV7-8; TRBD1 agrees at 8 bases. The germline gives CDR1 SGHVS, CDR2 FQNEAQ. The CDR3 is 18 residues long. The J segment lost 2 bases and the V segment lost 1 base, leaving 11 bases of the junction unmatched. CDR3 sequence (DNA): TGTGCCAGCAGCTTAGGAGGGTGGACAGGGAGCTACACAGATACGCAGTATTTT. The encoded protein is CASSLGGWTGSYTDTQYF. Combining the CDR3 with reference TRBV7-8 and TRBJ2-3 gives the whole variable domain GAGVSQSPRYKVAKRGQDVALRCDPISGHVSLFWYQQALGQGPEFLTYFQNEAQLDKSGLPSDRFFAERPEGSVSTLKIQRTQQEDSAVYLCASSLGGWTGSYTDTQYFGPGTRLTVL.

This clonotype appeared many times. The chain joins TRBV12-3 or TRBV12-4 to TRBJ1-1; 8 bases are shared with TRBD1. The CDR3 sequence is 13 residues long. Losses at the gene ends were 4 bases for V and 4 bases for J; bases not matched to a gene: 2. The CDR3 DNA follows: TGTGCCAGCAGTTGGCAGGGGGCCACTGAAGCTTTCTTT. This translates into CASSWQGATEAFF.

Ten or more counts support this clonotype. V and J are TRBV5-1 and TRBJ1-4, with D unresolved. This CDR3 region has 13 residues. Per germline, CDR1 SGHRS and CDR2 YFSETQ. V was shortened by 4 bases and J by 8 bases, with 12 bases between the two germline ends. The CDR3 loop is CASSAVGSEKLFF. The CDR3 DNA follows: TGCGCCAGCAGCGCGGTCGGGAGCGAAAAACTGTTTTTT.

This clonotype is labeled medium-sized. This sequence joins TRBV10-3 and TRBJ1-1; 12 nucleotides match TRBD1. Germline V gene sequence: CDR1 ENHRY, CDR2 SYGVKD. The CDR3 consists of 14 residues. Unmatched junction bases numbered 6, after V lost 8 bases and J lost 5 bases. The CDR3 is CAIGTGGEGTEAFF. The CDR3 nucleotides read TGTGCCATCGGGACAGGGGGCGAAGGAACTGAAGCTTTCTTT.

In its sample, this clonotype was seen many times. The CDR3 DNA follows: TGCGCCAGCAGCTTGGCCGGGCGGACAGATACGCAGTATTTT. It specifies CASSLAGRTDTQYF. V is TRBV5-1 and J is TRBJ2-3; D call uncertain. Per germline, CDR1 SGHRS and CDR2 YFSETQ. The CDR3 sequence is 14 residues long. Trimming removed 0 bases from V and 3 bases from J, with 8 bases in between.